Presented here are 17 T cell receptor beta chains from one specimen sequenced in a study of memory CD4+ T cells and cytomegalovirus serostatus. The sort gate was single viable CD3+CD4+CD8-CD45RO+ cells for memory CD4+ T cells. Repertoires were generated with immunoSEQ multiplex PCR, while TCRdb's copy carries only in-frame clones and drops some. The sample lists roughly 84,000 clones, more than 70% occurring once. The sample was memory CD4+ T cells from blood. The receptors were sampled from an adult in good health and CMV-seronegative.

V gene TRBV19 combines with J gene TRBJ1-2, with 9 positions matching TRBD1. Germline-derived CDR1 and CDR2 are LNHDA and SQIVND (reference sequence). Trimming took 8 bases from V and 6 from J; bases not matched to a gene: 1. The CDR3 is made up of 11 amino acids. CDR3 sequence: CASRQGDGYTF. The DNA for the CDR3 is TGTGCCAGTCGACAGGGGGATGGCTACACCTTC.

The chain has TRBV5-1 and TRBJ2-5; 10 nucleotides match TRBD1. Germline trimming cut 4 bases from V and 5 bases from J; bases unmatched to any gene: 11. CDR3 size: 16 residues. CDR1 is SGHRS, CDR2 YFSETQ, per germline. This chain's CDR3 is CASSPQTTGGIETQYF. CDR3 sequence (DNA): TGCGCCAGCAGCCCTCAGACGACAGGGGGCATTGAGACCCAGTACTTC.

This clone was picked up one time. The rearrangement joins TRBV5-6 to TRBJ1-1; TRBD1 might be the D (5 bases). Germline assignment: CDR1 SGHDT and CDR2 YYEEEE. The CDR3 totals 14 residues. V was clipped by 2 bases and J by 11 bases, with 19 bases between them. The CDR3 DNA reads TGTGCCAGCAGCTTTTCCGGAACCGGGACGTTCGCTTTCTTT. Protein: CASSFSGTGTFAFF. The whole variable domain, remainder taken from reference TRBV5-6 and TRBJ1-1, is DAGVTQSPTHLIKTRGQQVTLRCSPKSGHDTVSWYQQALGQGPQFIFQYYEEEERQRGNFPDRFSGHQFPNYSSELNVNALLLGDSALYLCASSFSGTGTFAFFGQGTRLTVV.

This clone has only one observation. V is TRBV30 and J is TRBJ2-3, with D tentatively TRBD2 (6 bases). Between the trimmed V and J ends, which lost 5 bases and 3 bases, there was a span of 18 bases. Germline CDR1 reads GTSNPN; CDR2 reads SVGIG (reference sequence). This CDR3 has 15 residues. As DNA, the CDR3 is TGTGCCTGGGCCCCGGGGCTAGCGACTACAGATACGCAGTATTTT. It codes for CAWAPGLATTDTQYF.

The V and J genes are TRBV27 and TRBJ1-2; no firm D call. The germline V and J ends were trimmed by 1 base and 2 bases, with 5 bases remaining between them. This CDR3 has 13 residues. Germline lookup yields CDR1 MNHEY and CDR2 SMNVEV (reference sequence). CDR3 in DNA: TGTGCCAGCAGTTTATTAGGGAACTATGGCTACACCTTC. This translates into CASSLLGNYGYTF.

V and J are TRBV19 and TRBJ1-2, with D uncertain. The CDR3 is made up of 14 amino acids. V lost 6 bases, J lost 4 bases, and 15 bases lay in between. The germline V gene encodes CDR1 LNHDA and CDR2 SQIVND (reference sequence). The CDR3 sequence is CASSENRVLYGYTF. The CDR3 coding sequence is TGTGCCAGTAGCGAGAACCGAGTGCTCTATGGCTACACCTTC.

This clone appeared once. This sequence joins TRBV7-9 and TRBJ1-5; D unresolved. The CDR3 covers 14 residues. The germline V and J ends were trimmed by 10 bases and 9 bases, with 22 bases remaining between them. The germline V gene has CDR1 SEHNR and CDR2 FQNEAQ (reference sequence). The CDR3: CANPEPGRWGPQHF. The CDR3 region has the DNA TGTGCCAACCCGGAGCCGGGCCGCTGGGGGCCCCAGCATTTT.

The V and J genes are TRBV7-9 and TRBJ1-4; no clear D gene. Germline V gives CDR1 SEHNR, CDR2 FQNEAQ (reference sequence). CDR3 length: 13 residues. The V end lost 4 bases, the J end lost 4 bases, and 7 bases lay between the germline ends. The CDR3 DNA follows: TGTGCCAGCAGCTCCTGGGATAATGAAAAACTGTTTTTT. Translation gives CASSSWDNEKLFF.

The CDR3 loop is CASSWTGLNTEAFF. Written as DNA, the CDR3 is TGCGCCAGCAGCTGGACAGGGCTAAACACTGAAGCTTTCTTT. The chain is built from TRBV5-1 and TRBJ1-1; 8 bases are shared with TRBD1. There are 14 residues in the CDR3. Germline lookup yields CDR1 SGHRS and CDR2 YFSETQ. The J segment lost 2 bases and the V segment lost 3 bases, leaving 3 bases of the junction unmatched.

The chain combines TRBV2 with TRBJ2-7, with 11 nucleotides matching TRBD1. CDR3 length equals 14 residues. V dropped 4 bases and J dropped 4; count of bases not matched to a gene: 3. The V gene's germline CDR1 is SNHLY and CDR2 FYNNEI. Here the CDR3 reads CASSVGTGGYEQYF. CDR3 coding DNA: TGTGCCAGCAGTGTAGGGACAGGGGGTTACGAGCAGTACTTC.

V and J are TRBV9 and TRBJ1-2; no definite D call. Looked up from germline, CDR1 is SGDLS and CDR2 is YYNGEE. The V end was cut by 5 bases, the J end by 8 bases, with 19 bases between. The CDR3 contains 14 residues. In DNA form, the CDR3 reads TGTGCCAGCAGGTCGGTCGGTTGGTTGAGCGGCTACACCTTC. Translation gives CASRSVGWLSGYTF.

This chain joins TRBV11-3 and TRBJ1-3; D ambiguous. The CDR3 loop spans 14 amino acids. Looked up from germline, CDR1 is SGHNT and CDR2 is YENEEA. The V end lost 3 bases, the J end lost 0 bases, and 6 bases lay between the germline ends. CDR3 bases: TGTGCCAGCAGCTTGGGGAACTCTGGAAACACCATATATTTT. This gives the protein CASSLGNSGNTIYF. The complete variable domain, with remaining parts taken from reference TRBV11-3 and TRBJ1-3, reads EAGVVQSPRYKIIEKKQPVAFWCNPISGHNTLYWYLQNLGQGPELLIRYENEEAVDDSQLPKDRFSAERLKGVDSTLKIQPAELGDSAVYLCASSLGNSGNTIYFGEGSWLTVV.

J is TRBJ2-2 and V is TRBV11-3; 10 bases match TRBD1. The CDR3 consists of 15 residues. After removal of 5 bases from V and 4 bases from J, the junction contained 4 bases not matched to a gene. Germline V lookup: CDR1 SGHNT, CDR2 YENEEA. DNA of the CDR3: TGTGCCAGCAGCCGACAGGGGGCGCCCACCGGGGAGCTGTTTTTT. This translates into CASSRQGAPTGELFF.

V is TRBV30 and J is TRBJ1-2; 7 bases align to TRBD1. The germline V gene encodes CDR1 GTSNPN and CDR2 SVGIG (reference sequence). V trimming: 3 bases; J trimming: 10 bases; junction bases outside the gene matches: 11. There are 13 residues in the CDR3. CDR3 DNA: TGTGCCTGGAGAACTAACATGGACAGGTACTACACCTTC. As protein: CAWRTNMDRYYTF.

The CDR3 sequence: CASNLPGNTGELFF. DNA of the CDR3: TGTGCCAGCAATCTTCCAGGGAACACCGGGGAGCTGTTTTTT. The chain recombines TRBV2 with TRBJ2-2; D unresolved. Trimming took off 7 bases at V and 1 base at J, with 10 bases between the two ends. Germline V lookup: CDR1 SNHLY, CDR2 FYNNEI. The CDR3 is made up of 14 amino acids.

The rearrangement uses TRBV18 and TRBJ2-1, with TRBD2 matching over 10 bases. Germline CDR1 reads KGHSH; CDR2 reads LQKENI. This CDR3 spans 16 amino acids. V was clipped by 0 bases and J by 5 bases; unmatched bases: 4. The CDR3 spells CASSPPSGGGDNEQFF. The CDR3 nucleotides are TGTGCCAGCTCACCACCGAGCGGGGGGGGAGACAATGAGCAGTTCTTC. The full variable domain, rest sourced from reference TRBV18 and TRBJ2-1, is NAGVMQNPRHLVRRRGQEARLRCSPMKGHSHVYWYRQLPEEGLKFMVYLQKENIIDESGMPKERFSAEFPKEGPSILRIQQVVRGDSAAYFCASSPPSGGGDNEQFFGPGTRLTVL.

The chain combines TRBV7-2 with TRBJ1-2, with 7 bases that match TRBD1. CDR3 size: 13 residues. Germline values: CDR1 SGHTA, CDR2 FQGNSA. With 2 bases clipped from V and 6 bases from J, the junction kept 3 bases outside the gene matches. The CDR3: CASSLSRGDGYTF. CDR3 nucleotides: TGTGCCAGCAGCTTATCCAGGGGGGATGGCTACACCTTC.